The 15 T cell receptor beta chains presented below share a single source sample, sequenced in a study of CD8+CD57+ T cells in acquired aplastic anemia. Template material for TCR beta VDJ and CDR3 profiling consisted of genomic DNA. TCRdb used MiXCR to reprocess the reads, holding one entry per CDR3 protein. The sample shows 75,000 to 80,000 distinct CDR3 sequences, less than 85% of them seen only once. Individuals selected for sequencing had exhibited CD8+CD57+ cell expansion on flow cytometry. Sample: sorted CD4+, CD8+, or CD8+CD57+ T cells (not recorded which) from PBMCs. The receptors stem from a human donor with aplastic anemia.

CDR3: CSVEEGGQGQPQHF. In DNA, the CDR3 is TGCAGCGTTGAAGAGGGGGGACAGGGACAGCCCCAGCATTTT. V usage is TRBV29-1 and J usage is TRBJ1-5, with TRBD1 matching over 9 bases. This CDR3 contains 14 residues. The junction had 4 bases not matched to a gene; V was cut back by 0 bases and J by 7 bases. CDR1 and CDR2 (germline): SQVTM, ANQGSEA.

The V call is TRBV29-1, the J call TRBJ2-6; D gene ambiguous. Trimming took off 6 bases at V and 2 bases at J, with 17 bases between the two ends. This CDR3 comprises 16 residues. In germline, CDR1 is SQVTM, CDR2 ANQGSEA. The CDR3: CSVQEKAKAGANVLTF. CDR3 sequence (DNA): TGCAGCGTGCAAGAAAAGGCCAAGGCTGGGGCCAACGTCCTGACTTTC.

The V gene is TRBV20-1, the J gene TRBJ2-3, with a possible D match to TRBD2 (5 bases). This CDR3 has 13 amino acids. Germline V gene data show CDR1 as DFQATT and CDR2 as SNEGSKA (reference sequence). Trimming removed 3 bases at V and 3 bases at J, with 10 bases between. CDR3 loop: CSARNSVTDTQYF. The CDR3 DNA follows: TGCAGTGCTAGGAATAGCGTTACAGATACGCAGTATTTT.

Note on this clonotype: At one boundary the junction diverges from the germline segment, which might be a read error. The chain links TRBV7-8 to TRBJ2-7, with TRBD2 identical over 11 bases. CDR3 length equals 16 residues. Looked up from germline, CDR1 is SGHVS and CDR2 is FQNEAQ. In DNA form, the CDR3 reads TGCGCCAGCAGGACCCGACTAGCGGGAATAATGTACGAGCAGTACTTC. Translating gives CASRTRLAGIMYEQYF.

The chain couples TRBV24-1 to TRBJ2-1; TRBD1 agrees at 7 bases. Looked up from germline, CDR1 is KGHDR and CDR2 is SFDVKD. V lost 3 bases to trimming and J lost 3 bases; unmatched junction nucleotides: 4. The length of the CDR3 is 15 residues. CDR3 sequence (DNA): TGTGCCACCAGTGATACGGACAGGCTCTACAATGAGCAGTTCTTC. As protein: CATSDTDRLYNEQFF.

CDR3 bases: TGTGCCACCAGTGATACTCCAGGGATGTATGGCTACACCTTC. It encodes CATSDTPGMYGYTF. The V call is TRBV24-1, the J call TRBJ1-2, with a possible D match to TRBD1 (5 bases). Germline assignment: CDR1 KGHDR and CDR2 SFDVKD. The V end was cut by 3 bases, the J end by 5 bases, with 12 bases between. The CDR3 loop spans 14 amino acids.

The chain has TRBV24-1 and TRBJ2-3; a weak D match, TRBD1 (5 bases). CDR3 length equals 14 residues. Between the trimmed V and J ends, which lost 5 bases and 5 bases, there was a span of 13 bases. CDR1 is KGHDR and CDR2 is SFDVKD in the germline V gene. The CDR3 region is CATSGTRVIDTQYF. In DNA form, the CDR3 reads TGTGCCACCAGTGGAACCAGGGTTATAGATACGCAGTATTTT.

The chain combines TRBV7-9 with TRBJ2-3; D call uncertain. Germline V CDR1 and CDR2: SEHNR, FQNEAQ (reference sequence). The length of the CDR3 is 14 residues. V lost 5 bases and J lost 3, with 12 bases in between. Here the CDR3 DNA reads TGTGCCAGCAGCCAGGAGAGGTGGACAGATACGCAGTATTTT. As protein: CASSQERWTDTQYF. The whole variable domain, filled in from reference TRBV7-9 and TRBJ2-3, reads DTGVSQNPRHKITKRGQNVTFRCDPISEHNRLYWYRQTLGQGPEFLTYFQNEAQLEKSRLLSDRFSAERPKGSFSTLEIQRTEQGDSAMYLCASSQERWTDTQYFGPGTRLTVL.

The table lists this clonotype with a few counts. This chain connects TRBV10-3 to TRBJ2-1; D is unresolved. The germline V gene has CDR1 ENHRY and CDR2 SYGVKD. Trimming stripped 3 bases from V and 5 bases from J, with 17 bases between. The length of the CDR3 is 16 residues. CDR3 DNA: TGTGCCATCAGTGATGACTGGACGAGCCCCGACAATGAGCAGTTCTTC. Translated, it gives CAISDDWTSPDNEQFF.

This chain's CDR3 is CASSHSRVGTYEQYF. The CDR3 DNA follows: TGCGCCAGCAGCCATTCCAGGGTGGGAACCTACGAGCAGTACTTC. The chain employs TRBV4-1 and TRBJ2-7; D is possibly TRBD1 (5 bases). Per germline, CDR1 MGHRA and CDR2 YSYEKL. The CDR3 covers 15 residues. With 3 bases removed from V and 2 bases from J, the gap between germline ends came to 14 bases.

This CDR3 reads CASSSGILNTEAFF. The CDR3 nucleotides read TGTGCCAGCAGTTCAGGGATCCTGAACACTGAAGCTTTCTTT. The chain employs TRBV12-3 or TRBV12-4 and TRBJ1-1; D perhaps matches TRBD1 (5 bases). The CDR3 contains 14 residues. V was pared by 4 bases and J by 0 bases, with 9 bases between.

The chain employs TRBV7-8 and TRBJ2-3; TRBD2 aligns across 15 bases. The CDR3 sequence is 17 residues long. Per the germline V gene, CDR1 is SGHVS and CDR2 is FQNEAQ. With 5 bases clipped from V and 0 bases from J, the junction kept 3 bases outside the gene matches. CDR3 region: CASSVGLAGGSTDTQYF. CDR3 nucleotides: TGTGCCAGCAGCGTGGGACTAGCGGGAGGCAGCACAGATACGCAGTATTTT.

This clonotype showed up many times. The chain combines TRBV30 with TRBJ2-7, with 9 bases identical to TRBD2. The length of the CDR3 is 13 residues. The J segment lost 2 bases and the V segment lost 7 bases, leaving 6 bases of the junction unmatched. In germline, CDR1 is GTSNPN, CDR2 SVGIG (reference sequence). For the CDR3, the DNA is TGTGCCTCGTACGCGGGAGGGCCCTACGAGCAGTACTTC. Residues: CASYAGGPYEQYF.

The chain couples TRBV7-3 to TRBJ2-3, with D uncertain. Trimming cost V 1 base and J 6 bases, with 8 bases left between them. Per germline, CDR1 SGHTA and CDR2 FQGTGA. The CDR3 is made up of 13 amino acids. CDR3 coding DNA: TGTGCCAGCAGCTTAAACGTAGTGGATACGCAGTATTTT. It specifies CASSLNVVDTQYF.

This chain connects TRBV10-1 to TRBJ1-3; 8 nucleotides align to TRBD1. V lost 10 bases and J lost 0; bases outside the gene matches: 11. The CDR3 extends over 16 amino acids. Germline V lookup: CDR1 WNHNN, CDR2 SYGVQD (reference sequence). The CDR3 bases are TGCGCCACCTGGTTGTGGACAGGGAACTCTGGAAACACCATATATTTT. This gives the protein CATWLWTGNSGNTIYF.